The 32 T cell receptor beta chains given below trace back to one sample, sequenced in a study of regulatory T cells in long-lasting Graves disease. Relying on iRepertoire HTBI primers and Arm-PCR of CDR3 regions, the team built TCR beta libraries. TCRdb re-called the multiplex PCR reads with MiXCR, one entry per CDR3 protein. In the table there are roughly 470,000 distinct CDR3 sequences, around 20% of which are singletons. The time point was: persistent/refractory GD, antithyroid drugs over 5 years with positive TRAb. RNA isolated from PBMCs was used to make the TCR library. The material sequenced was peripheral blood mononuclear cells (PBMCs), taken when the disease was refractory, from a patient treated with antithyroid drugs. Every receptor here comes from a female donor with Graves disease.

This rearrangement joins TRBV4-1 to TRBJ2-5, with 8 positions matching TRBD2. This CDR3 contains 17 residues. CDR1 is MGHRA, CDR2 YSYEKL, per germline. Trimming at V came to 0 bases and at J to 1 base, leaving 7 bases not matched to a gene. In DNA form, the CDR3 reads TGCGCCAGCAGCCAAGAGCAGCGGGGGCGATCCCAAGAGACCCAGTACTTC. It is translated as CASSQEQRGRSQETQYF.

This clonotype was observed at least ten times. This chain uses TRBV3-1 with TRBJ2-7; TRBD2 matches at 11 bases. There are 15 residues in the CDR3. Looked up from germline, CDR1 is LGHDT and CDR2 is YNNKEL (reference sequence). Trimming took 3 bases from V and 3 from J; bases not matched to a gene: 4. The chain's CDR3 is CASSHGLAGNYEQYF. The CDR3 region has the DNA TGTGCCAGCAGCCATGGACTAGCGGGCAACTACGAGCAGTACTTC.

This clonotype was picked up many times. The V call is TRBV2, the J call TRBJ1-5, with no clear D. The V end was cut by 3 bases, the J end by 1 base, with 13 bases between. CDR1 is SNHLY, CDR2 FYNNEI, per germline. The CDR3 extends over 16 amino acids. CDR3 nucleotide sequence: TGTGCCAGCAGTGACCGGCAGCCCTCGAGCAATCAGCCCCAGCATTTT. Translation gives CASSDRQPSSNQPQHF.

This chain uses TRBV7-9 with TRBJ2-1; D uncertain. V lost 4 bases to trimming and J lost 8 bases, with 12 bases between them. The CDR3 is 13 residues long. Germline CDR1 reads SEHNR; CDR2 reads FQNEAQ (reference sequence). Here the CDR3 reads CASSSTGRDEQFF. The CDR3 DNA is TGTGCCAGCAGCTCCACGGGCCGCGATGAGCAGTTCTTC.

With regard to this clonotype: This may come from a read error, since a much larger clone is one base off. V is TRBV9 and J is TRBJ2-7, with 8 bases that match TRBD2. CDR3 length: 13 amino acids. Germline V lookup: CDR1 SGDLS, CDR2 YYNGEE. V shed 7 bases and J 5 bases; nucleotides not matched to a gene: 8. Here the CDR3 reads CASGTGGPDEQYF. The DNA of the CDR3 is TGTGCCAGCGGCACGGGAGGGCCCGACGAGCAGTACTTC.

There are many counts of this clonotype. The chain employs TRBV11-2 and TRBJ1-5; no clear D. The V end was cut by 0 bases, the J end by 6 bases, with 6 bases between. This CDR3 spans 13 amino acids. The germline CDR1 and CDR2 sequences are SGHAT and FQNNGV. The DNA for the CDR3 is TGTGCCAGCAGCTTAGATGGGCGTCAGCCCCAGCATTTT. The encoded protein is CASSLDGRQPQHF.

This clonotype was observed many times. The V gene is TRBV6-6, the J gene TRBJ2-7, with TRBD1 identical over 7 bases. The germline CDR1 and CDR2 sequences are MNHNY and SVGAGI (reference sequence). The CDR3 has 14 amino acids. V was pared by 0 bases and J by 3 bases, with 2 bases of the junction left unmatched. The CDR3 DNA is TGTGCCAGCAGTTACTCGGCAGGGGGCTACGAGCAGTACTTC. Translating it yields CASSYSAGGYEQYF.

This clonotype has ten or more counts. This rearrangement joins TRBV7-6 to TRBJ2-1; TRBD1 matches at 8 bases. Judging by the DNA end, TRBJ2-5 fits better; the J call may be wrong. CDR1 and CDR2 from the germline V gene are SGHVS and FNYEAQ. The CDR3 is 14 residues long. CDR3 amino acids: CASSLGTGPETQYF. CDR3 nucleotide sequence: TGTGCCAGCAGCTTAGGGACAGGGCCGGAGACCCAGTACTTC.

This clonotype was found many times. The CDR3 DNA is TGTGCCAGCAGCCCTACTAACTACGAGCAGTACTTC. Protein: CASSPTNYEQYF. The V gene is TRBV28, the J gene TRBJ2-7, with D uncertain. Germline-derived CDR1 and CDR2 are MDHEN and SYDVKM. The CDR3 contains 12 residues. Trimming cost V 6 bases and J 3 bases, with 9 bases left between them.

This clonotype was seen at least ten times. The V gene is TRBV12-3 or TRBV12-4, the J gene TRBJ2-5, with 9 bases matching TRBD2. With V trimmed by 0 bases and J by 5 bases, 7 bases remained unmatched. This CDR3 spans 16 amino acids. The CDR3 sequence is CASSLALAGKVETQYF. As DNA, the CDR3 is TGTGCCAGCAGTTTAGCTCTAGCGGGAAAGGTTGAGACCCAGTACTTC.

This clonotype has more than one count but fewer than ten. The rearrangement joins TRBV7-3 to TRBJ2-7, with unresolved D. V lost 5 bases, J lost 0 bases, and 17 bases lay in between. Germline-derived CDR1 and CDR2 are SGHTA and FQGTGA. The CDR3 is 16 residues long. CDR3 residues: CASSLQTTNLSYEQYV. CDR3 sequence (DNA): TGTGCCAGCAGCCTACAGACAACAAACCTCTCCTACGAGCAGTACGTC.

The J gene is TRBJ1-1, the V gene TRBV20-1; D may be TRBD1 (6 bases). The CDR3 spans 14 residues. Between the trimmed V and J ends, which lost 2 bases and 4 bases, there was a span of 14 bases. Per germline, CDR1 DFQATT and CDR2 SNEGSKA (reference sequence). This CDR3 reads CSARWLQGSTEAFF. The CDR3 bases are TGCAGTGCTAGATGGTTACAGGGAAGCACTGAAGCTTTCTTT.

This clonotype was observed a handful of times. CDR3 in DNA: TGCGCCAGCAGCCTACCCGGCGAAGGACCCCAAGAGACCCAGTACTTC. This encodes CASSLPGEGPQETQYF. J is TRBJ2-5 and V is TRBV5-1; D unclear. This CDR3 is 16 amino acids long. Germline-derived CDR1 and CDR2 are SGHRS and YFSETQ. Between the trimmed V and J ends, which lost 4 bases and 1 base, there was a span of 17 bases.

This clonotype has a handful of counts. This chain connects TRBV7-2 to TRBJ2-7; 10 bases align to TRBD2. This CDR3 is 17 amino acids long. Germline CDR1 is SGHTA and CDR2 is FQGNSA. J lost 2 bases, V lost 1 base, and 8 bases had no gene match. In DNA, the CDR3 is TGTGCCAGCAGCTTAGGAATTAGCGGGAGGTTAACCTACGAGCAGTACTTC. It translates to CASSLGISGRLTYEQYF.

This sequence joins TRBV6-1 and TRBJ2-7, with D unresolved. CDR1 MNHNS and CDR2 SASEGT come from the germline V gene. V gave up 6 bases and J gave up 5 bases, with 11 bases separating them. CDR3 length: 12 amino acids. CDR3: CASSTPHHEQYF. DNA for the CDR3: TGTGCCAGCAGCACCCCCCACCACGAGCAGTACTTC.

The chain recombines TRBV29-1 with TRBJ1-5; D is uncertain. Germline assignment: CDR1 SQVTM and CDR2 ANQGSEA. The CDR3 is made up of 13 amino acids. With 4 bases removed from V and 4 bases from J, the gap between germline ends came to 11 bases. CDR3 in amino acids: CSVAQEYNQPQHF. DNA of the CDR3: TGCAGCGTTGCTCAGGAGTATAATCAGCCCCAGCATTTT.

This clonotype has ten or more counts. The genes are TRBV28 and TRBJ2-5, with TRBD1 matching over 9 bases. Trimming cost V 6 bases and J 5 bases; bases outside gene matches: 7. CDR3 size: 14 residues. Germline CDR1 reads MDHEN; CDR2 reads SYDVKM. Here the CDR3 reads CASSDRGGRETQYF. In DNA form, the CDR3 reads TGTGCCAGCAGCGACAGGGGGGGTAGGGAGACCCAGTACTTC.

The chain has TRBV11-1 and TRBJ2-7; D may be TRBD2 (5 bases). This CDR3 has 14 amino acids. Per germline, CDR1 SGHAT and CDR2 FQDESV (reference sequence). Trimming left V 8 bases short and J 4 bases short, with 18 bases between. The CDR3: CASSLGPTDYEQYF. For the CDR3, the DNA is TGTGCCAGCTCACTAGGCCCAACCGATTACGAGCAGTACTTC.

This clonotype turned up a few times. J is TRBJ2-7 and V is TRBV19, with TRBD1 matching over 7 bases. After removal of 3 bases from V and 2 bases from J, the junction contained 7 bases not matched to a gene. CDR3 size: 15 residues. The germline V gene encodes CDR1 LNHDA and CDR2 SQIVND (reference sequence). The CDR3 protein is CASSISVDRAYEQYF. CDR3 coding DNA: TGTGCCAGTAGTATTTCAGTTGACAGGGCCTACGAGCAGTACTTC.

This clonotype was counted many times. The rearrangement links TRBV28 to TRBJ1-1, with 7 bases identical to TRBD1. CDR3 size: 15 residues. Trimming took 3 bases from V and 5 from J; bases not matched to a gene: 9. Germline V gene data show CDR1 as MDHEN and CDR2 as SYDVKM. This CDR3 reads CASSLEGAWGTEAFF. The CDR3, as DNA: TGTGCCAGCAGTTTGGAGGGGGCCTGGGGGACTGAAGCTTTCTTT.

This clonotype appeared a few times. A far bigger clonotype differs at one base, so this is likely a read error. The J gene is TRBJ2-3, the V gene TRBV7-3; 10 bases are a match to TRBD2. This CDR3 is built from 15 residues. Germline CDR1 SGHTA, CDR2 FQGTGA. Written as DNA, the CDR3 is TGTGCCAACAGCTTGACTAGCGGGAGCACAGATACGCAGTATTTT. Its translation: CANSLTSGSTDTQYF.

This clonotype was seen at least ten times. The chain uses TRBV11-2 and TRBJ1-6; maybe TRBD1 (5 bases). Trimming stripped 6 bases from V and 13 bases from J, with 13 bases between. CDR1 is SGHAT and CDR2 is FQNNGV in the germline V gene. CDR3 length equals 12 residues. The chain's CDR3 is CASSPIRDPLHF. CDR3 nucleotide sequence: TGTGCCAGCAGTCCTATCCGGGACCCCCTCCACTTT.

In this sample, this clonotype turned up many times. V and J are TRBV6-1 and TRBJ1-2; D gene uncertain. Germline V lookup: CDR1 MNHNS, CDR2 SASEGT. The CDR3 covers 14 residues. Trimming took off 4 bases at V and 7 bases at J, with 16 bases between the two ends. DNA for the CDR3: TGTGCCAGCAGTGTCCCGTCGAGGGTCGGTGGCTACACCTTC. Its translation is CASSVPSRVGGYTF.

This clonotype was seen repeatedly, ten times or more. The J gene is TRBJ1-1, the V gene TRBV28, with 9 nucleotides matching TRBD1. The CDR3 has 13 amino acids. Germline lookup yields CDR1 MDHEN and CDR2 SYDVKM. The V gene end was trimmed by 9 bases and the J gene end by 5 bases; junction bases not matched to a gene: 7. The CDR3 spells CASRNRGPTEAFF. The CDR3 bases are TGTGCCAGTCGAAACAGGGGGCCAACTGAAGCTTTCTTT.

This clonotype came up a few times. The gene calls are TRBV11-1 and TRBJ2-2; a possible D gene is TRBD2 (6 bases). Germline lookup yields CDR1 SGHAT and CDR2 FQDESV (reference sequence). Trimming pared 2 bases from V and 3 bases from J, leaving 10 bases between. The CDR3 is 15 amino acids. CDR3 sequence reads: CASSLPGEHTGELFF. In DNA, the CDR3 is TGTGCCAGCAGCTTACCGGGGGAACACACCGGGGAGCTGTTTTTT. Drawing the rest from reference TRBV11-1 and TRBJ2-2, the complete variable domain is EAEVAQSPRYKITEKSQAVAFWCDPISGHATLYWYRQILGQGPELLVQFQDESVVDDSQLPKDRFSAERLKGVDSTLKIQPAELGDSAMYLCASSLPGEHTGELFFGEGSRLTVL.

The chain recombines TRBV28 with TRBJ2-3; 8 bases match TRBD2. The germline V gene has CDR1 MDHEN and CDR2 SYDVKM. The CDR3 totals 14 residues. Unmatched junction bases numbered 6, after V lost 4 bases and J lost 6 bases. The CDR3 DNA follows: TGTGCCAGCAGTTGGACTAGCCCACTTGATACGCAGTATTTT. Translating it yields CASSWTSPLDTQYF.

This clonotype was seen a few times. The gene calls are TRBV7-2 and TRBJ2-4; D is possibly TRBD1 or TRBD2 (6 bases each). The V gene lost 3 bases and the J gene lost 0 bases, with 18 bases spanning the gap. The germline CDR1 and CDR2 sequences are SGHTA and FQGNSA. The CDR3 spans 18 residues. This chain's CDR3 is CASSFVRGGILAKNIQYF. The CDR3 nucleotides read TGTGCCAGCAGCTTTGTTCGAGGGGGGATCTTAGCCAAAAACATTCAGTACTTC.

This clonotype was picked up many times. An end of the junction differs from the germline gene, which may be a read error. The CDR3 loop reads CASSAGVTYEQYF. CDR3 bases: TGCGCCAGCAGTGCTGGGGTAACCTACGAGCAGTACTTC. The chain has TRBV3-1 and TRBJ2-7; no firm D call. CDR3 length: 13 residues. CDR1 and CDR2 from the germline V gene are LGHDT and YNNKEL (reference sequence).

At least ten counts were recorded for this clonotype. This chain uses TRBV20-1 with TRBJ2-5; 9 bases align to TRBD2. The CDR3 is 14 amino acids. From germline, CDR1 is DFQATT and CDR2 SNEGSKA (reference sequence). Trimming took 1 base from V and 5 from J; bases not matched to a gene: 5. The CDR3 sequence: CSARALAGTETQYF. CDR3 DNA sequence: TGCAGTGCTAGAGCGCTAGCGGGAACGGAGACCCAGTACTTC.

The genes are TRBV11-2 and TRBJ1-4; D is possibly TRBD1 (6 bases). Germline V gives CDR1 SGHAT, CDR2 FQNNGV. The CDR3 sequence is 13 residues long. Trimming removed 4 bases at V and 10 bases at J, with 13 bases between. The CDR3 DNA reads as TGTGCCAGCAGCTATGGAGGGGGGGGAAAACTGTTTTTT. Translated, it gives CASSYGGGGKLFF.

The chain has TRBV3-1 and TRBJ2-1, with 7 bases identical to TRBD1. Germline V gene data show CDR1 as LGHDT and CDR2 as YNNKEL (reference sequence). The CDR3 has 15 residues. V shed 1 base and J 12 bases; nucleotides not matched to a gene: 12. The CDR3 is CASSQVPTGAEAQFF. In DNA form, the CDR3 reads TGTGCCAGCAGCCAAGTTCCCACAGGGGCCGAAGCGCAGTTCTTC.

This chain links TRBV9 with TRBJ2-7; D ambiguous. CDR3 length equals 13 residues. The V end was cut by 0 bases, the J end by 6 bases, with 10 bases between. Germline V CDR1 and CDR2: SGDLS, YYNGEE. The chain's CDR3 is CASSVDWGGEQYF. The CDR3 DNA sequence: TGTGCCAGCAGCGTAGATTGGGGTGGCGAGCAGTACTTC.